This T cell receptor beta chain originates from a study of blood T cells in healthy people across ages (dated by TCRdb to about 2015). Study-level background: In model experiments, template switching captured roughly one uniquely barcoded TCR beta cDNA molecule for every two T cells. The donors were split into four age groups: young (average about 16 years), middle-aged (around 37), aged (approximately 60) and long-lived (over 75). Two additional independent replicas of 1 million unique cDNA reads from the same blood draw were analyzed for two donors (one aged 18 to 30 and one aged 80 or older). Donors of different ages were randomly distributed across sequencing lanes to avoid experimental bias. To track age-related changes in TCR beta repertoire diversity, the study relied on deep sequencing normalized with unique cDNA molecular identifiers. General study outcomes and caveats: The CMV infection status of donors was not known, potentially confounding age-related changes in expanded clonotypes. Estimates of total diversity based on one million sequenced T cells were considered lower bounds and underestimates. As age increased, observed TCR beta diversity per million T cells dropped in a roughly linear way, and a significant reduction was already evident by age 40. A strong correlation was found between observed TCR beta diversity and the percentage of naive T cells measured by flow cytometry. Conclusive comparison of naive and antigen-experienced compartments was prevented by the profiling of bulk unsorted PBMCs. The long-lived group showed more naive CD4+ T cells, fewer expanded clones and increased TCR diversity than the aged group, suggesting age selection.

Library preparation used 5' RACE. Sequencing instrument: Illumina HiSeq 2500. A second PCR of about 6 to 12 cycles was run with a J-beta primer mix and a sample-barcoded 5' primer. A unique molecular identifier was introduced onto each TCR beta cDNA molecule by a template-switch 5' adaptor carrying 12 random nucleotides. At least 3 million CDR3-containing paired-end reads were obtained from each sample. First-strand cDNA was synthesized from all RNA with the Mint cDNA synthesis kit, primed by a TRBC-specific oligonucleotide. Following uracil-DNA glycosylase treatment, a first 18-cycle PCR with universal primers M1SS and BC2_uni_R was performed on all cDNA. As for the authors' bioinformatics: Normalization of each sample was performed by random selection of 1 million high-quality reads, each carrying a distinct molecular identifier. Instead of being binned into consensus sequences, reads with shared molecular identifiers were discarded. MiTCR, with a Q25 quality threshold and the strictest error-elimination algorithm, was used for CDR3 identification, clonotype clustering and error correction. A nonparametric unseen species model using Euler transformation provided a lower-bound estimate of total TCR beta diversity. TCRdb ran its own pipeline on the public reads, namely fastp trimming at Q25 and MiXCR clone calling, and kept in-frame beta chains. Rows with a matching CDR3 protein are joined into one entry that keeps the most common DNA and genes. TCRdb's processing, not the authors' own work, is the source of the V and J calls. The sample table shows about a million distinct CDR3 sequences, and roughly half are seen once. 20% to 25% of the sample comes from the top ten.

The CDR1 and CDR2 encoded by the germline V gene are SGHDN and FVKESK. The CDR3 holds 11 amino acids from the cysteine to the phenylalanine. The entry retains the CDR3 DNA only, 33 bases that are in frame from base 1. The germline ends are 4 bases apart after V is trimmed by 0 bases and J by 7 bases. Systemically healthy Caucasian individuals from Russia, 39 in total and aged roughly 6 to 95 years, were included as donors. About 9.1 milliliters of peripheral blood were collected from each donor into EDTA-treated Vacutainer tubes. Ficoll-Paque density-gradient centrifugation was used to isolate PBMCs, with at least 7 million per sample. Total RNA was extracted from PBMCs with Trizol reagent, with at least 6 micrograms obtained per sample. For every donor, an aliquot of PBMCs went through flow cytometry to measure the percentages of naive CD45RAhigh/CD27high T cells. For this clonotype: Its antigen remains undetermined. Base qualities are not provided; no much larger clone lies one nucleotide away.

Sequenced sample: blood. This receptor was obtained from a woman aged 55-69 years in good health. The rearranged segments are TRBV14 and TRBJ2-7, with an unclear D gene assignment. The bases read TGTGCCAGCAGCCAAGATTTGGAGCAGTACTTC. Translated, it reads CASSQDLEQYF.